One sample yielded the 2 T cell receptor beta chains listed below, sequenced in a study of Ad26.COV2.S vaccination and SARS-CoV-2 variants. TCRdb's copy holds only in-frame clones and misses some; the assay was immunoSEQ multiplex PCR. This table holds 350,000 to 500,000 clones, 75% to 95% found once. Treatment denoted: 15 to 20 received Ad26.COV2.S at low or high dose, single or two shots; roughly five received placebo; per-sample allocation not given. Each sample was drawn 63 days after the first injection (of vaccine or placebo). Sequenced material: peripheral blood, taken in a trial of Ad26.COV2.S vaccine versus placebo. Source of these receptors: a person between 18 and 59 years old who received the Ad26.COV2.S COVID-19 vaccine or a placebo.

This rearrangement joins TRBV19 to TRBJ1-2; 9 nucleotides align to TRBD1. Germline V CDR1 and CDR2: LNHDA, SQIVND (reference sequence). J gave up 3 bases and V 5 bases, and 4 bases lay outside the gene matches. This CDR3 is built from 14 residues. In DNA, the CDR3 is TGTGCCAGTAGTGCGGACAGGGGAGACTATGGCTACACCTTC. It encodes CASSADRGDYGYTF.

This clone was picked up a small number of times. DNA of the CDR3: TGTGCCAGCGCAGACAGGGCCGGTCAGCCCCAGCATTTT. Translation: CASADRAGQPQHF. The rearrangement joins TRBV6-5 to TRBJ1-5, with TRBD1 matching over 7 bases. The trim removed 8 bases at V and 6 bases at J, leaving 7 bases unmatched. Germline assignment: CDR1 MNHEY and CDR2 SVGAGI. This CDR3 has 13 residues.